The source of this T cell receptor (beta chain) is a study of cytotoxic CD8 clonotypes in ibrutinib-treated CLL. The study, taken as a whole, reports: The clonality went up when patients responded to ibrutinib and dropped back toward baseline at progression.

Assay: immunoSEQ multiplex PCR; the TCRdb copy retains only in-frame clones and omits some. The repertoire holds about 30,000 clones, with less than 75% as singletons. Trimming removed 6 bases from V and 2 bases from J, with 14 bases in between. From germline, CDR1 is SGHTA and CDR2 FQGTGA. The CDR3 consists of 14 residues. This clone was found once. Its antigen is not identified. Source: PBMCs, taken before ibrutinib treatment. The receptor's source is a human donor with chronic lymphocytic leukemia. The chain employs TRBV7-3 and TRBJ2-7; possible D gene TRBD2, 6 bases. The CDR3 loop reads CASRSHGGTYEQYF. CDR3 DNA sequence: TGTGCCAGCAGGTCCCACGGGGGAACCTACGAGCAGTACTTC.